This entry describes one T cell receptor (beta chain). These data are taken from a study of shared clonotypes between healthy human individuals. About the study: Plates per donor: three CD4 naive, three CD4 memory, two CD8 naive, one CD8 memory.

Profiled with immunoSEQ multiplex PCR; TCRdb holds only in-frame clones, not every one. Of 1.5 million to 2.5 million clones listed, just under 95% are singletons. V trimming: 3 bases; J trimming: 1 base; junction bases outside the gene matches: 9. Germline loops: CDR1 SGDLS, CDR2 YYNGEE. The CDR3 consists of 18 residues. Naive CD8 cells comprised CD45RO-negative, CCR7-positively selected cells, excluding terminally differentiated effector memory CD45RA+ cells. V is TRBV9 and J is TRBJ2-1; TRBD2 matches 11 bases. Sequencing was done on a sample of naive CD8+ T cells sorted from blood. This sequence was found in a man younger than 30 in good health. CDR3 amino acids: CASSDGTSGLPSYNEQFF. The CDR3 DNA sequence: TGTGCCAGCAGCGATGGGACTAGCGGCCTCCCTTCCTACAATGAGCAGTTCTTC.